Presented here are 3 T cell receptor beta chains from one specimen sequenced in a study of blood T cells in healthy people across ages. Next came a second PCR, run for about 6 to 12 cycles, which used a sample-barcoded 5' primer along with a J-beta primer mix. TCRdb analysed the 5' RACE reads with MiXCR anew, one entry per CDR3 protein. This repertoire shows 1.5 million or so distinct CDR3 sequences, approximately 43% found once; its top ten account for about 4.1%. What was sequenced was blood. These receptor sequences come from a woman younger than 30 in good health.

V gene TRBV5-1 combines with J gene TRBJ1-2; D unclear. V was shortened by 3 bases and J by 8 bases, with 17 bases between the two germline ends. This CDR3 comprises 14 residues. Germline-derived CDR1 and CDR2 are SGHRS and YFSETQ. The CDR3 DNA is TGCGCCAGCAGCTCAGGCAGTGACCCGATCGGCTACACCTTC. This gives the protein CASSSGSDPIGYTF.

The chain couples TRBV20-1 to TRBJ2-7; 8 bases are shared with TRBD2. After removal of 1 base from V and 3 bases from J, the junction contained 5 bases not matched to a gene. This CDR3 has 14 residues. Per the germline V gene, CDR1 is DFQATT and CDR2 is SNEGSKA (reference sequence). CDR3 protein: CSARAGGGHYEQYF. CDR3 sequence (DNA): TGCAGTGCTAGAGCCGGCGGGGGGCACTACGAGCAGTACTTC.

The chain combines TRBV29-1 with TRBJ1-2; D may be TRBD1 (5 bases). Germline V CDR1 and CDR2: SQVTM, ANQGSEA. V gave up 0 bases and J gave up 5 bases, with 13 bases separating them. The CDR3 sequence is 14 residues long. The CDR3 DNA is TGCAGCGTTGAAGACAAACGCGGGGGTTATGGCTACACCTTC. This codes for CSVEDKRGGYGYTF.